The 9 T cell receptor beta chains below come from one sample, sequenced in a study of blood T cell repertoires in COVID-19. Here immunoSEQ multiplex PCR was the method, and the copy in TCRdb shows in-frame clones only, minus some. The sample gives more than 50,000 clones, roughly 70% of which show up once; approximately 14% is in the top ten. Sequencing was done on a sample of peripheral blood. These receptors were taken from a woman in her seventies with acute or convalescent COVID-19.

CDR3 DNA: TGTGCCAGCAGCTTCTGGGTGGGACAGGGGGAAAAACTGTTTTTT. Translated: CASSFWVGQGEKLFF. J is TRBJ1-4 and V is TRBV11-2; TRBD1 agrees at 10 bases. Unmatched junction bases numbered 6, after V lost 3 bases and J lost 8 bases. In germline, CDR1 is SGHAT, CDR2 FQNNGV. There are 15 residues in the CDR3.

The chain links TRBV6-5 to TRBJ1-1, with a tentative D call TRBD1 (5 bases). Germline loops: CDR1 MNHEY, CDR2 SVGAGI. Trimming cost V 5 bases and J 0 bases, with 10 bases left between them. The CDR3 has 14 amino acids. The CDR3 region is CASSPWGVNTEAFF. DNA of the CDR3: TGTGCCAGCAGTCCTTGGGGGGTGAACACTGAAGCTTTCTTT.

This chain connects TRBV20-1 to TRBJ1-4, with no clear D. The CDR3 extends over 11 amino acids. The V end was cut by 7 bases, the J end by 10 bases, with 13 bases between. CDR1 and CDR2 (germline): DFQATT, SNEGSKA (reference sequence). This CDR3 reads CSVLLRGKLFF. The CDR3 nucleotides read TGCAGTGTCCTACTGAGAGGAAAACTGTTTTTT.

The gene calls are TRBV3-1 (or the pseudogene TRBV3-2) and TRBJ1-2, with TRBD1 as a possible D gene (5 bases). The CDR3 has 16 amino acids. The germline gives CDR1 LGHDT, CDR2 YNNKEL (reference sequence). The V end lost 3 bases, the J end lost 5 bases, and 19 bases lay between the germline ends. The DNA for the CDR3 is TGTGCCAGCAGCCAGGGGCCGTTTTCGGCAAGGTATGGCTACACCTTC. Its translation is CASSQGPFSARYGYTF.

This clone turned up a few times. The V and J genes are TRBV11-1 and TRBJ2-5, with 7 positions matching TRBD1. This CDR3 comprises 15 residues. Unmatched junction bases numbered 7, after V lost 4 bases and J lost 2 bases. Germline V gene lookup returns CDR1 SGHAT and CDR2 FQDESV (reference sequence). CDR3 nucleotides: TGTGCCAGCAGCTCGTACAGGGGTCAACAAGAGACCCAGTACTTC. Translating gives CASSSYRGQQETQYF.

The J gene is TRBJ2-7, the V gene TRBV19, with 7 positions matching TRBD1. Trimming at V came to 7 bases and at J to 6 bases, leaving 12 bases not matched to a gene. The CDR3 runs 14 residues. In germline, CDR1 is LNHDA, CDR2 SQIVND (reference sequence). The CDR3 here is CASKGGRQGVEQYV. CDR3 bases: TGTGCCAGTAAAGGCGGGCGGCAGGGGGTCGAGCAGTACGTC.

This sequence joins TRBV7-8 and TRBJ2-7; D not certain. Germline loops: CDR1 SGHVS, CDR2 FQNEAQ. This CDR3 comprises 17 residues. Trimming cost V 5 bases and J 7 bases, with 27 bases left between them. CDR3 coding DNA: TGTGCCAGCAGCGCCCGTGTTGGAGCTCACGCCCTCGGGGAGCAGTACTTC. Its translation: CASSARVGAHALGEQYF. The whole variable domain, filled in from reference TRBV7-8 and TRBJ2-7, reads GAGVSQSPRYKVAKRGQDVALRCDPISGHVSLFWYQQALGQGPEFLTYFQNEAQLDKSGLPSDRFFAERPEGSVSTLKIQRTQQEDSAVYLCASSARVGAHALGEQYFGPGTRLTVT.

The rearrangement joins TRBV2 to TRBJ2-7; no reliable D call. V gave up 1 base and J gave up 3 bases, with 7 bases separating them. Germline V CDR1 and CDR2: SNHLY, FYNNEI. This CDR3 has 13 residues. The CDR3 DNA reads TGTGCCAGCAGTGAAGACTCCTACTACGAGCAGTACGTC. Protein sequence: CASSEDSYYEQYV.

The chain recombines TRBV5-1 with TRBJ1-5, with TRBD1 identical over 7 bases. Germline CDR1 SGHRS, CDR2 YFSETQ. The CDR3 has 15 amino acids. The ends lost 5 bases at V and 2 bases at J; junction bases unmatched: 7. The CDR3 bases are TGCGCCAGCAGTTATTTCACAGGGGGCAATCAGCCCCAGCATTTT. It encodes CASSYFTGGNQPQHF.